This TCR beta chain stems from a study of T-cell memory formation after mild COVID-19. On the study more broadly: Most TCR clusters belonged to a single donor. Overall study findings and caveats: Contracting clones from day 15 to 85 had balanced CD4/CD8; later expanders favoured CD4+.

5'RACE with constant-segment primers yielded barcoded, UMI-tagged TCR alpha and TCR beta cDNA libraries. TCRdb re-analysed the 5' RACE reads in MiXCR, keeping a single row per CDR3 protein. The data contain tens of thousands of distinct CDR3 sequences, more than 10% of them singletons. This CDR3 is 17 amino acids long. The ends lost 4 bases at V and 0 bases at J; junction bases unmatched: 9. The germline gives CDR1 MGHRA, CDR2 YSYEKL. Concerning this clonotype: What it binds is unknown.

The sequence was collected from a man aged 18 to 29 who had mild COVID-19 (a few samples of this study predate the infection). Cell type and time point are not known. The chain employs TRBV4-1 and TRBJ1-3; 7 bases are shared with TRBD1. The sample comprised PBMCs or a T cell subset sorted from them (not recorded which). The CDR3 loop reads CASSRQPGQSSGNTIYF. The CDR3 DNA reads as TGCGCCAGCAGCCGCCAACCGGGACAGTCCTCTGGAAACACCATATATTTT.